Shown below are 7 T cell receptor beta chains from a single sample sequenced in a study of OX40 agonist ivuxolimab in advanced cancers. Sequencing used immunoSEQ multiplex PCR; TCRdb keeps in-frame clones, though not all of them. Of 75,000 to 80,000 clones listed, around 80% are singletons. The source was CD4+ or CD8+ T cells sorted from blood, collected in a trial of the OX40 agonist ivuxolimab. The source is an adult with an advanced solid tumor such as melanoma, head and neck, liver or kidney cancer.

This chain links TRBV13 with TRBJ2-5; D unclear. The CDR3 is 15 amino acids. Germline V gene lookup returns CDR1 PRHDT and CDR2 FYEKMQ (reference sequence). Trimming pared 6 bases from V and 0 bases from J, leaving 14 bases between. CDR3 nucleotide sequence: TGTGCCAGCAGGGACCTCGGCTCATACCAAGAGACCCAGTACTTC. Its translation is CASRDLGSYQETQYF.

This chain connects TRBV27 to TRBJ2-5; no clear D gene. The J call may not be correct, given that the DNA end is closer to TRBJ2-7. The CDR3 has 14 residues. Germline CDR1 is MNHEY and CDR2 is SMNVEV (reference sequence). CDR3 nucleotides: TGTGCCAGCAGTTTGCTGGACGGAGCCTACGAGCAGTACTTC. Protein sequence: CASSLLDGAYEQYF.

This rearrangement joins TRBV11-3 to TRBJ2-7; 8 nucleotides line up with TRBD2. The germline V gene encodes CDR1 SGHNT and CDR2 YENEEA. The CDR3 contains 16 residues. V lost 4 bases to trimming and J lost 1 base; unmatched junction nucleotides: 9. The DNA for the CDR3 is TGTGCCAGCAGCTCGCCGGGACTAGGGCGTTCCTACGAGCAGTACTTC. Translation: CASSSPGLGRSYEQYF.

This clone was recorded a few times. V and J are TRBV15 and TRBJ2-7, with D perhaps assigned TRBD1 or TRBD2 (6 bases each). V lost 0 bases and J lost 2, with 14 bases in between. The CDR3 consists of 16 residues. CDR1 is LNHNV and CDR2 is YYDKDF in the germline V gene (reference sequence). The CDR3 loop reads CATSRDLGGSPYEQYF. CDR3 in DNA: TGTGCCACCAGCAGAGATTTGGGGGGCAGTCCCTACGAGCAGTACTTC.

V gene TRBV2 combines with J gene TRBJ2-2, with TRBD2 matching over 9 bases. The CDR3 has 16 amino acids. Unmatched junction bases numbered 12, after V lost 9 bases and J lost 4 bases. From germline, CDR1 is SNHLY and CDR2 FYNNEI. The CDR3 sequence: CARTGSAGGGTGELFF. The CDR3 bases are TGTGCCAGAACGGGGTCAGCGGGAGGAGGCACCGGGGAGCTGTTTTTT.

The chain links TRBV13 to TRBJ2-5, with D unclear. The end of the DNA aligns better with TRBJ2-7, so the J call may be wrong. This CDR3 is built from 12 residues. CDR1 PRHDT and CDR2 FYEKMQ come from the germline V gene (reference sequence). CDR3 DNA: TGTGCCAGCAGCTCCTCCCTCTACGAGCAGTACTTC. It specifies CASSSSLYEQYF.

This clone appeared a few times. The CDR3 coding sequence is TGTGCCAGCAGCTTAGGGGGTAGTCGGGCGGGGAACAATGAGCAGTTCTTC. This codes for CASSLGGSRAGNNEQFF. The gene calls are TRBV7-2 and TRBJ2-1, with a possible D match to TRBD2 (6 bases). From germline, CDR1 is SGHTA and CDR2 FQGNSA. The CDR3 consists of 17 residues. The V end was cut by 1 base, the J end by 5 bases, with 18 bases between.